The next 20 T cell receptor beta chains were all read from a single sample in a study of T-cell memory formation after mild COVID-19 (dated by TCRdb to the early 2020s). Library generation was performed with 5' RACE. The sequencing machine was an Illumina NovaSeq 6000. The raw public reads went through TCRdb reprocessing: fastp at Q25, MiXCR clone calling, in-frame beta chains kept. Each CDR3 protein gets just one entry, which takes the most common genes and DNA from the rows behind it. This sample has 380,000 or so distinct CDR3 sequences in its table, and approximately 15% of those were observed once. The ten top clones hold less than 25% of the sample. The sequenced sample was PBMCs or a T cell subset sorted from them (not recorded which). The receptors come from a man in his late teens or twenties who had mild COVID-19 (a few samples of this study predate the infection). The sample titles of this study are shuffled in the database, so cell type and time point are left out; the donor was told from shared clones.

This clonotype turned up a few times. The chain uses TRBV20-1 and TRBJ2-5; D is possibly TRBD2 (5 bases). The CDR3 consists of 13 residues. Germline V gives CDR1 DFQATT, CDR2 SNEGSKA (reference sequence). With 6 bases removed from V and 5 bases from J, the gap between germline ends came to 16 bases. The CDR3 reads CSARGRRMETQYF. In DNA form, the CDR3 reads TGCAGTGCCCGCGGGCGAAGGATGGAGACCCAGTACTTC.

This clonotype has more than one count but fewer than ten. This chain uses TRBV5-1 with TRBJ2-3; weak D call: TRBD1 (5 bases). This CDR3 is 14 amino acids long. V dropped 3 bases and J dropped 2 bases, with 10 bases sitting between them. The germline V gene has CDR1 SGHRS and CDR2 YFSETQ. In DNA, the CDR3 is TGCGCCAGCAGCTCCGACAGAATCACAGATACGCAGTATTTT. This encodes CASSSDRITDTQYF.

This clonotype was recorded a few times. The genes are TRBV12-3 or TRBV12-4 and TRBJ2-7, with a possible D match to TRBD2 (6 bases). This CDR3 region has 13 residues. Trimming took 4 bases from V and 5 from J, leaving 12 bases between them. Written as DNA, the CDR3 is TGTGCCAGCAGTTGGGGGGTTTGGGACGAGCAGTACTTC. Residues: CASSWGVWDEQYF.

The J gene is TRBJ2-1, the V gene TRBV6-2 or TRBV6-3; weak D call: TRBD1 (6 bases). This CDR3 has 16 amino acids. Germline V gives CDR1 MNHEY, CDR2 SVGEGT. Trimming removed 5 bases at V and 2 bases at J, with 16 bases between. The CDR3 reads CASSLRGTHTYNEQFF. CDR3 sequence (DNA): TGTGCCAGCAGTCTGCGAGGGACACATACCTACAATGAGCAGTTCTTC.

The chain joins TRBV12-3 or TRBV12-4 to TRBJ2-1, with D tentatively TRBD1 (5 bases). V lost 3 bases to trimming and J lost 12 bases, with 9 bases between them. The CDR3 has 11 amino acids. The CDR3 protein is CASSLGQGQFF. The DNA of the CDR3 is TGTGCCAGCAGTTTGGGGCAGGGGCAGTTCTTC.

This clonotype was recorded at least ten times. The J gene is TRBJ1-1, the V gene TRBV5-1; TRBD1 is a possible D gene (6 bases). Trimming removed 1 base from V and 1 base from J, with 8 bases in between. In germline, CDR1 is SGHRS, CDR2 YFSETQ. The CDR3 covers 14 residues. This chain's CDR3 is CASSLQGTNTEAFF. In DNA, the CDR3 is TGCGCCAGCAGCTTGCAGGGGACGAACACTGAAGCTTTCTTT.

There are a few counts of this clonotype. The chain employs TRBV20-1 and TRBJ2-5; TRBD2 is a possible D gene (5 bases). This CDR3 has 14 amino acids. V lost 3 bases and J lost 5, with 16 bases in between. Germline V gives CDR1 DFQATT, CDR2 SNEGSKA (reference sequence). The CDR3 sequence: CSARAAGWSETQYF. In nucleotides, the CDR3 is TGCAGTGCTAGGGCCGCGGGCTGGAGTGAGACCCAGTACTTC.

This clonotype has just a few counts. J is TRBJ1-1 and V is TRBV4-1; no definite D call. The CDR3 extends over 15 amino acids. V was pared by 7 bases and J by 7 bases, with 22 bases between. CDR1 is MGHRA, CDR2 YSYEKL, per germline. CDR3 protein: CASTELVGYGNEAFF. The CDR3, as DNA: TGCGCCAGCACCGAATTAGTGGGGTACGGGAATGAAGCTTTCTTT.

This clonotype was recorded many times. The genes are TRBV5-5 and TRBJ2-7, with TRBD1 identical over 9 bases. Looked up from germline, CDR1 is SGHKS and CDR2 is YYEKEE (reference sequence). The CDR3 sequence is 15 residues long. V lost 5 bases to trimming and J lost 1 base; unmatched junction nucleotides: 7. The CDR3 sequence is CASSPPGQGSYEQYF. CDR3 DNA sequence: TGTGCCAGCAGTCCGCCGGGACAGGGTTCCTACGAGCAGTACTTC.

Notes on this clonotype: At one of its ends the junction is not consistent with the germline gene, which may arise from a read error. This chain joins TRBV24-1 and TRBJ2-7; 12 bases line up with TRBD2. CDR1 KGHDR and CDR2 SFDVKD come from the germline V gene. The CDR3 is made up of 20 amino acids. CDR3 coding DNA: TGTGCCACCAGTGGGAGGACTAGCGGGGTATTAACAATCACCTCCTGCGAGCAGTACTTC. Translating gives CATSGRTSGVLTITSCEQYF.

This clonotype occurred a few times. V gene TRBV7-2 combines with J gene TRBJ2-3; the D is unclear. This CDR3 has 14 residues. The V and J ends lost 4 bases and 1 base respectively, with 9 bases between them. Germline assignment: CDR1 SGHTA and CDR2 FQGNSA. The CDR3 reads CASSSPDGTDTQYF. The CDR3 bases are TGTGCCAGCAGCTCACCGGACGGCACAGATACGCAGTATTTT.

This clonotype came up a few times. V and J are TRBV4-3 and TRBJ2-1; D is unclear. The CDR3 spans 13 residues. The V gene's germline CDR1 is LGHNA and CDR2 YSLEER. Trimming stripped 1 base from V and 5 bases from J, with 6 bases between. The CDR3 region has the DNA TGCGCCAGCAGCCAAGTCCGGGACAATGAGCAGTTCTTC. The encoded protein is CASSQVRDNEQFF.

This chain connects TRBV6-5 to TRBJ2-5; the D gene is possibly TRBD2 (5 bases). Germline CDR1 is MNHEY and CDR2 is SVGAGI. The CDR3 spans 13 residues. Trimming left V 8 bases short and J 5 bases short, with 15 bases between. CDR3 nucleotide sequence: TGTGCCAGCCACGACGCGGGTGGGGAGACCCAGTACTTC. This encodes CASHDAGGETQYF.

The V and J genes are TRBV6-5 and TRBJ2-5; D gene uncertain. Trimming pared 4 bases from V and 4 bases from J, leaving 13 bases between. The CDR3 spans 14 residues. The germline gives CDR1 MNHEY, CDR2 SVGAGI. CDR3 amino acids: CASSSPVGLETQYF. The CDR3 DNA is TGTGCCAGCAGTTCCCCTGTAGGGCTAGAGACCCAGTACTTC.

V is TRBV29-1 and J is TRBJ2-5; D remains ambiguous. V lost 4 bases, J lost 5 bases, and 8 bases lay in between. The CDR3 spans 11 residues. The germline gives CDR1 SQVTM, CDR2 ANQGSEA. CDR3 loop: CSVGNGETQYF. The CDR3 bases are TGCAGCGTTGGAAACGGGGAGACCCAGTACTTC. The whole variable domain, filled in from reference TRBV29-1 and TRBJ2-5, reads SAVISQKPSRDICQRGTSLTIQCQVDSQVTMMFWYRQQPGQSLTLIATANQGSEATYESGFVIDKFPISRPNLTFSTLTVSNMSPEDSSIYLCSVGNGETQYFGPGTRLLVL.

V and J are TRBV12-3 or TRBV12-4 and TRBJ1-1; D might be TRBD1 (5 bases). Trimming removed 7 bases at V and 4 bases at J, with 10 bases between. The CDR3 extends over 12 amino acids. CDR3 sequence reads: CASILGGTEAFF. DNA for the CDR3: TGTGCCAGCATCCTCGGGGGCACTGAAGCTTTCTTT.

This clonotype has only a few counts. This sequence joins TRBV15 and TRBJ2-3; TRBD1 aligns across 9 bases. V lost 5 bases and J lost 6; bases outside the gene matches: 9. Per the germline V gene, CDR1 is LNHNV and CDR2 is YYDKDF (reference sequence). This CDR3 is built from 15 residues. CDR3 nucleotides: TGTGCCACCAGCGCCCGCGGGACAGGGCGGGATACGCAGTATTTT. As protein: CATSARGTGRDTQYF.

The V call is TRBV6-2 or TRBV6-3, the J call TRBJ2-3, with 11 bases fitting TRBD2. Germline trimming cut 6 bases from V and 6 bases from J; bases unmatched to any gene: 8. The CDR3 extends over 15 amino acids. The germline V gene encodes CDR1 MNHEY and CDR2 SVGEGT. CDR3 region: CASRSSGGSLDTQYF. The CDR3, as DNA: TGTGCCAGCAGGTCTAGCGGGGGGAGTTTGGATACGCAGTATTTT.

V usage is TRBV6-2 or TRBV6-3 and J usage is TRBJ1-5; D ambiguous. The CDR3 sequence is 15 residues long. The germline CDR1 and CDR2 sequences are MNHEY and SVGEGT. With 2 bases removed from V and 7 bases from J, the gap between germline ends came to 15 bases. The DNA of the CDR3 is TGTGCCAGCAGTTACCCTGGTCCTCTCGGGCAGCCCCAGCATTTT. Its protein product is CASSYPGPLGQPQHF.

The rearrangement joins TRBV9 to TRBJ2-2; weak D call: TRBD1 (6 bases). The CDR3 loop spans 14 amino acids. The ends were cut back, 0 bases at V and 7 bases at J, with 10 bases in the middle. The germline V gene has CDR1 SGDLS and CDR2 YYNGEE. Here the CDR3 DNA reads TGTGCCAGCAGCGTAGCTACGACAGGCGGGGAGCTGTTTTTT. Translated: CASSVATTGGELFF.